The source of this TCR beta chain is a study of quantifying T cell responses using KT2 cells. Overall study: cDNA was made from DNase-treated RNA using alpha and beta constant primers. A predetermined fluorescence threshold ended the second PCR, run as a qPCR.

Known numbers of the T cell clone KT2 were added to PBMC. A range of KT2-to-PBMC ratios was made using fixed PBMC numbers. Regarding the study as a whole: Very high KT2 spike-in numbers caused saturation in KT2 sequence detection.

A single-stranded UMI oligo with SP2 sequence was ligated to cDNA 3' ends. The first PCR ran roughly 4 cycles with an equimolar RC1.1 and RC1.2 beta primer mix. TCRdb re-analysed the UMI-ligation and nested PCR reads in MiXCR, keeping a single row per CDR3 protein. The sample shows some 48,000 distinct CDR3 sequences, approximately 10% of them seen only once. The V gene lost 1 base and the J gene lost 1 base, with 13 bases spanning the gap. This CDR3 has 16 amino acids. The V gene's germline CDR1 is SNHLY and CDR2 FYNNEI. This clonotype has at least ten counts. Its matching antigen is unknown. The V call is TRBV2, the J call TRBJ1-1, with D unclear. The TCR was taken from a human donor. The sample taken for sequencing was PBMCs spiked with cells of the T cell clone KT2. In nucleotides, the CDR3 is TGTGCCAGCAGTGAAGAGGCTGGGGTTCGGAACACTGAAGCTTTCTTT. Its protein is CASSEEAGVRNTEAFF.